A selection of T cell receptor beta chains follows, all from one sample in a study of blood T cell repertoires in COVID-19. Profiled with immunoSEQ multiplex PCR; TCRdb holds only in-frame clones, not every one. Of 15,000 to 20,000 clones listed, roughly 87% are singletons. Source material: peripheral blood. These receptors originate from a human donor with active COVID-19. The donor label of this sample is uncertain. The CDR3 runs from the conserved cysteine through the conserved F or W. The D gene is left open where the match is weak. Expanded clones get a size class; other rows say once, few or many, or leave the size out.

d_gene: TRBD1; j_gene: TRBJ1-6; v_gene: TRBV6-2/TRBV6-3; abundance: NA; CDR3aa: CASSAGTANSPLHF; CDR3nt: TGTGCCAGCAGTGCCGGGACAGCGAATTCACCCCTCCACTTT
d_gene: TRBD1; j_gene: TRBJ2-3; v_gene: TRBV7-8; abundance: NA; CDR3aa: CASSHRDRGGTDTQYF; CDR3nt: TGTGCCAGCAGCCACCGGGACAGGGGGGGTACAGATACGCAGTATTTT
d_gene: NA; j_gene: TRBJ1-5; v_gene: TRBV27; abundance: once; CDR3aa: CASSLLTGRNQPQHF; CDR3nt: TGTGCCAGCAGTTTACTCACAGGGCGCAATCAGCCCCAGCATTTT
d_gene: NA; j_gene: TRBJ2-2; v_gene: TRBV28; abundance: NA; CDR3aa: CASSLSDTGELFF; CDR3nt: TGTGCCAGCAGTTTATCCGACACCGGGGAGCTGTTTTTT
d_gene: TRBD1; j_gene: TRBJ1-2; v_gene: TRBV7-3; abundance: NA; CDR3aa: CASSLTGQGIGYTF; CDR3nt: TGTGCCAGCAGCTTAACGGGACAGGGTATTGGCTACACCTTC
d_gene: NA; j_gene: TRBJ2-2; v_gene: TRBV29-1; abundance: NA; CDR3aa: CSVEVGVSGELFF; CDR3nt: TGCAGCGTTGAAGTCGGAGTGAGCGGGGAGCTGTTTTTT
d_gene: NA; j_gene: TRBJ2-6; v_gene: TRBV6-5; abundance: once; CDR3aa: CASRRSGANVLTF; CDR3nt: TGTGCCAGCAGGAGGTCTGGGGCCAACGTCCTGACTTTC
d_gene: TRBD2; j_gene: TRBJ2-3; v_gene: TRBV6-6; abundance: NA; CDR3aa: CASHSGSGSENTQYF; CDR3nt: TGTGCCAGCCATTCAGGTAGCGGGAGTGAGAATACGCAGTATTTT
d_gene: NA; j_gene: TRBJ2-7; v_gene: TRBV6-2/TRBV6-3; abundance: NA; CDR3aa: CASSYTGLRNEQYF; CDR3nt: TGTGCCAGCAGTTACACGGGTTTACGAAACGAGCAGTACTTC
d_gene: NA; j_gene: TRBJ2-3; v_gene: TRBV18; abundance: NA; CDR3aa: CASSSQAQGTDTQYF; CDR3nt: TGTGCCAGCTCATCTCAGGCGCAGGGCACAGATACGCAGTATTTT
d_gene: NA; j_gene: TRBJ2-3; v_gene: TRBV27; abundance: NA; CDR3aa: CASSLNRGDTQYF; CDR3nt: TGTGCCAGCAGTTTAAATCGGGGAGATACGCAGTATTTT
d_gene: NA; j_gene: TRBJ1-3; v_gene: TRBV27; abundance: NA; CDR3aa: CASSLTAGNTIYF; CDR3nt: TGTGCCAGCAGTTTGACTGCTGGAAACACCATATATTTT
d_gene: NA; j_gene: TRBJ2-3; v_gene: TRBV10-3; abundance: NA; CDR3aa: CAISERTSTDTQYF; CDR3nt: TGTGCCATCAGTGAGCGTACTAGCACAGATACGCAGTATTTT
d_gene: TRBD2; j_gene: TRBJ2-2; v_gene: TRBV19; abundance: few; CDR3aa: CASSTRTSGSTGELFF; CDR3nt: TGTGCCAGTAGTACTAGGACTAGCGGGAGCACCGGGGAGCTGTTTTTT
d_gene: NA; j_gene: TRBJ2-3; v_gene: TRBV5-1; abundance: NA; CDR3aa: CASSLGGKASTDTQYF; CDR3nt: TGCGCCAGCAGCTTGGGCGGGAAGGCTAGCACAGATACGCAGTATTTT
d_gene: NA; j_gene: TRBJ2-1; v_gene: TRBV27; abundance: NA; CDR3aa: CASSLLGSEQFF; CDR3nt: TGTGCCAGCAGTTTATTAGGGAGTGAGCAGTTCTTC
d_gene: NA; j_gene: TRBJ2-7; v_gene: TRBV7-2; abundance: NA; CDR3aa: CASSLEDQATYEQYF; CDR3nt: TGTGCCAGCAGCTTAGAGGATCAGGCTACCTACGAGCAGTACTTC
d_gene: TRBD2; j_gene: TRBJ2-1; v_gene: TRBV19; abundance: NA; CDR3aa: CASSPPLAGGLTNEQFF; CDR3nt: TGTGCCAGTAGTCCTCCTCTAGCGGGAGGGCTCACCAATGAGCAGTTCTTC
d_gene: NA; j_gene: TRBJ1-3; v_gene: TRBV11-2; abundance: NA; CDR3aa: CASSLGGNSGNTIYF; CDR3nt: TGTGCCAGCAGCTTGGGGGGAAACTCTGGAAACACCATATATTTT
d_gene: NA; j_gene: TRBJ2-3; v_gene: TRBV29-1; abundance: NA; CDR3aa: CSVEVGDSTDTQYF; CDR3nt: TGCAGCGTTGAAGTAGGAGACAGCACAGATACGCAGTATTTT
d_gene: TRBD2; j_gene: TRBJ2-2; v_gene: TRBV2; abundance: NA; CDR3aa: CASSEYGGSDTGELFF; CDR3nt: TGTGCCAGCAGTGAATACGGCGGGAGTGACACCGGGGAGCTGTTTTTT
d_gene: TRBD2; j_gene: TRBJ2-1; v_gene: TRBV13; abundance: NA; CDR3aa: CASSIRTSGSSYNEQFF; CDR3nt: TGTGCCAGCAGCATTAGGACTAGCGGGAGCTCCTACAATGAGCAGTTCTTC
d_gene: TRBD2; j_gene: TRBJ2-3; v_gene: TRBV11-1; abundance: NA; CDR3aa: CASSLGGRAGTQYF; CDR3nt: TGTGCCAGCAGCTTAGGCGGGAGGGCCGGGACGCAGTATTTT
d_gene: TRBD2; j_gene: TRBJ2-1; v_gene: TRBV11-2; abundance: NA; CDR3aa: CASSKGLAGGDEQFF; CDR3nt: TGTGCCAGCAGCAAGGGACTAGCGGGAGGCGATGAGCAGTTCTTC
d_gene: NA; j_gene: TRBJ2-5; v_gene: TRBV6-6; abundance: NA; CDR3aa: CASSYGVEGARETQYF; CDR3nt: TGTGCCAGCAGTTATGGTGTGGAGGGGGCGCGAGAGACCCAGTACTTC
d_gene: NA; j_gene: TRBJ2-1; v_gene: TRBV19; abundance: NA; CDR3aa: CASSISRYNEQFF; CDR3nt: TGTGCCAGTAGTATATCCCGCTACAATGAGCAGTTCTTC
d_gene: NA; j_gene: TRBJ2-3; v_gene: TRBV11-3; abundance: NA; CDR3aa: CASSRRAGSTDTQYF; CDR3nt: TGTGCCAGCAGCCGCCGGGCGGGTAGCACAGATACGCAGTATTTT
d_gene: NA; j_gene: TRBJ2-2; v_gene: TRBV5-4; abundance: NA; CDR3aa: CASSLEGGWVTGELFF; CDR3nt: TGTGCCAGCAGCTTGGAGGGAGGATGGGTCACCGGGGAGCTGTTTTTT
d_gene: NA; j_gene: TRBJ1-1; v_gene: TRBV5-1; abundance: NA; CDR3aa: CASSFPGTEAFF; CDR3nt: TGCGCCAGCAGCTTCCCAGGGACTGAAGCTTTCTTT
d_gene: TRBD2; j_gene: TRBJ2-1; v_gene: TRBV3-1/TRBV3-2; abundance: NA; CDR3aa: CASSQTSGWRGNEQFF; CDR3nt: TGTGCCAGCAGCCAAACTAGCGGGTGGAGGGGCAATGAGCAGTTCTTC
d_gene: NA; j_gene: TRBJ1-1; v_gene: TRBV11-1; abundance: NA; CDR3aa: CASSLKRFNTEAFF; CDR3nt: TGTGCCAGCAGCTTAAAGCGATTTAACACTGAAGCTTTCTTT
d_gene: TRBD2; j_gene: TRBJ2-1; v_gene: TRBV7-3; abundance: NA; CDR3aa: CASSLSPLAGGEQFF; CDR3nt: TGTGCCAGCAGCTTAAGTCCCCTAGCGGGGGGTGAGCAGTTCTTC
d_gene: NA; j_gene: TRBJ1-5; v_gene: TRBV3-1/TRBV3-2; abundance: once; CDR3aa: CASSQRDTDRYSNQPQHF; CDR3nt: TGTGCCAGCAGCCAACGTGATACGGACAGATATAGCAATCAGCCCCAGCATTTT
d_gene: NA; j_gene: TRBJ2-1; v_gene: TRBV7-2; abundance: NA; CDR3aa: CASSLATEYNEQFF; CDR3nt: TGTGCCAGCAGCTTAGCGACAGAATACAATGAGCAGTTCTTC
d_gene: TRBD2; j_gene: TRBJ2-1; v_gene: TRBV19; abundance: NA; CDR3aa: CASSIDRASGSYNEQFF; CDR3nt: TGTGCCAGTAGTATAGATCGGGCTAGCGGGAGCTACAATGAGCAGTTCTTC
d_gene: NA; j_gene: TRBJ1-1; v_gene: TRBV7-9; abundance: NA; CDR3aa: CASSHNPGFAEAFF; CDR3nt: TGTGCCAGCAGCCATAACCCAGGGTTTGCTGAAGCTTTCTTT
d_gene: TRBD1; j_gene: TRBJ2-7; v_gene: TRBV11-2; abundance: NA; CDR3aa: CASRPIRGTGLAYEQYF; CDR3nt: TGTGCCAGCAGGCCAATACGGGGGACAGGTCTGGCCTACGAGCAGTACTTC
d_gene: NA; j_gene: TRBJ1-3; v_gene: TRBV11-2; abundance: few; CDR3aa: CASTLSGTGNTIYF; CDR3nt: TGTGCCAGCACCTTATCGGGGACTGGAAACACCATATATTTT
d_gene: NA; j_gene: TRBJ2-5; v_gene: TRBV29-1; abundance: NA; CDR3aa: CSVEGGGETQYF; CDR3nt: TGCAGCGTTGAAGGAGGCGGGGAGACCCAGTACTTC
d_gene: TRBD1; j_gene: TRBJ1-1; v_gene: TRBV2; abundance: NA; CDR3aa: CASSRPYRGPYTEAFF; CDR3nt: TGTGCCAGCAGCCGACCTTACAGGGGGCCTTACACTGAAGCTTTCTTT
d_gene: TRBD1; j_gene: TRBJ2-5; v_gene: TRBV28; abundance: NA; CDR3aa: CASSSGQNQETQYF; CDR3nt: TGTGCCAGCAGTTCGGGACAGAACCAAGAGACCCAGTACTTC
d_gene: NA; j_gene: TRBJ1-5; v_gene: TRBV19; abundance: NA; CDR3aa: CASSSISLENSNQPQHF; CDR3nt: TGTGCCAGTAGTAGCATTAGTCTCGAGAATAGCAATCAGCCCCAGCATTTT
d_gene: NA; j_gene: TRBJ2-3; v_gene: TRBV2; abundance: NA; CDR3aa: CASKVSSGTDTQYF; CDR3nt: TGTGCCAGCAAGGTCTCCTCGGGAACAGATACGCAGTATTTT
d_gene: NA; j_gene: TRBJ1-5; v_gene: TRBV6-5; abundance: NA; CDR3aa: CASSPPGDQPQHF; CDR3nt: TGTGCCAGCAGTCCGCCGGGGGATCAGCCCCAGCATTTT
d_gene: NA; j_gene: TRBJ1-1; v_gene: TRBV18; abundance: NA; CDR3aa: CASSLGARQLNTEAFF; CDR3nt: TGTGCCAGCTCACTAGGAGCGAGGCAATTGAACACTGAAGCTTTCTTT
d_gene: TRBD2; j_gene: TRBJ2-7; v_gene: TRBV5-1; abundance: few; CDR3aa: CASRPSGGRTTFYEQYF; CDR3nt: TGCGCCAGCAGACCTAGCGGGGGACGGACAACTTTCTACGAGCAGTACTTC